These T cell receptor beta chains were read from a single sample in a study of CD8 T cells in ankylosing spondylitis. Each CDR3 protein is one row after TCRdb ran MiXCR on the 5' RACE reads. The sample holds about 88,000 distinct CDR3 sequences, around 30% seen once. Sequences were obtained from blood, either unsorted or a sorted T cell fraction (not recorded which). The receptors were sampled from a male donor with ankylosing spondylitis or in good health (not recorded which). The conserved cysteine and the conserved F or W are not part of the CDR3 here. Each record gives: clone size, V gene, D gene, J gene, CDR3 protein. A D gene is named only where the DNA matches it firmly. The listing skips clone size in some rows; elsewhere it reads once, few, many or a size class.

few	TRBV18	-	TRBJ2-3	ASSPQAGATDTQY
few	TRBV12-3/TRBV12-4	-	TRBJ1-2	ASSFQAYGYT
many	TRBV20-1	-	TRBJ1-1	SAQTTQGFQGAF
-	TRBV3-1	-	TRBJ1-1	ASSQPGQAGTEAF
few	TRBV12-3/TRBV12-4	-	TRBJ2-2	ASSFQSENTGELF
-	TRBV6-2/TRBV6-3	-	TRBJ2-5	ASSPTRQETQY
-	TRBV5-1	TRBD1	TRBJ2-1	ASSPRTGDFSYNEQF
-	TRBV20-1	TRBD1	TRBJ2-5	SARDLRQGETQY
-	TRBV3-1	-	TRBJ2-5	ASSQLRGGETQY
-	TRBV5-1	-	TRBJ1-1	ASSPSSGTEAF
-	TRBV7-8	TRBD1	TRBJ1-2	ASSLRRTGGYGYT
few	TRBV7-9	-	TRBJ2-3	ASSQTDGVSDTQY
few	TRBV29-1	-	TRBJ1-4	SVGAGEKLF
few	TRBV7-9	-	TRBJ1-6	ASSLEGNSPLH
-	TRBV28	-	TRBJ1-2	ASTQPFGGHSNYGYT
-	TRBV7-3	-	TRBJ1-6	ASSLSGARNSPLH
few	TRBV12-3/TRBV12-4	-	TRBJ1-3	ASSSPWSGNTIY
-	TRBV5-6	TRBD1	TRBJ2-7	ASSDEGQGRSYEQY
-	TRBV7-2	-	TRBJ2-3	ASSLEFGESTQY
-	TRBV18	-	TRBJ1-1	ASSPRGGGDEAF
few	TRBV7-2	-	TRBJ1-5	ASSLKIRGQPQH
-	TRBV5-1	TRBD1	TRBJ2-2	ASTPGQGAGELF
-	TRBV20-1	TRBD1	TRBJ1-5	SASPTGGQPQH
-	TRBV5-6	-	TRBJ2-1	ASSTGGFGEQF
few	TRBV29-1	TRBD2	TRBJ2-1	SVDGEGLAF
-	TRBV20-1	-	TRBJ1-1	SARRDLRDTEAF
few	TRBV5-6	TRBD1	TRBJ2-1	ASSLRDREAGEQF
few	TRBV3-1	-	TRBJ1-6	ASSHQRNSPLH
few	TRBV20-1	TRBD1	TRBJ2-1	SATTGQGIRNEQF
-	TRBV29-1	TRBD2	TRBJ2-7	SVEPSGGYEQY
few	TRBV9	-	TRBJ2-5	ASSAHGGATQETQY
many	TRBV5-1	-	TRBJ2-5	ASSWQETQY
-	TRBV15	-	TRBJ2-7	ATSRDSRDPPYEQY
few	TRBV7-9	TRBD1	TRBJ1-2	ASSRSGTGPTGYT
-	TRBV3-1	-	TRBJ1-2	ASSQRSQGGLQGYT
many	TRBV20-1	TRBD1	TRBJ2-7	SASDRAYEQY
-	TRBV20-1	-	TRBJ2-7	SARSTGTLTYEQY
-	TRBV7-9	-	TRBJ1-5	ASSRQSNQPQH
few	TRBV12-3/TRBV12-4	TRBD1	TRBJ1-1	ASSFRTGAMNTEAF
few	TRBV13	-	TRBJ1-1	ASSFSGRTEAF
-	TRBV28	TRBD1	TRBJ2-1	ASSSTSGQGHYNEQF
-	TRBV24-1	TRBD1	TRBJ1-5	ATSDDRADRPQH
-	TRBV10-3	TRBD2	TRBJ2-5	AIGSGTSGRETQY
-	TRBV12-3/TRBV12-4	-	TRBJ1-5	ASTRVGGFQPQH
-	TRBV3-1	-	TRBJ2-1	ASSQVWGNEQF
-	TRBV7-8	-	TRBJ1-2	ASSLGENYGYT
many	TRBV4-2	TRBD1	TRBJ2-7	ASSQGGAGGREQY
-	TRBV5-1	TRBD2	TRBJ2-3	ASRTGLAGADTQY
-	TRBV28	-	TRBJ1-6	ASSLFTGSYYNSPLH
few	TRBV20-1	TRBD1	TRBJ1-1	SQQGDTEAF
-	TRBV2	-	TRBJ1-1	ASFSDLNTEAF
-	TRBV7-8	TRBD1	TRBJ2-3	ASSLVGQTTDTQY
-	TRBV5-1	TRBD1	TRBJ2-7	ASSTTGGASYEQY
few	TRBV20-1	-	TRBJ2-3	SARGMVADTQY
-	TRBV20-1	-	TRBJ2-3	SASEGRTDTQY
-	TRBV12-3/TRBV12-4	TRBD2	TRBJ2-2	ASTSLAAPNTGELF